This paragraph covers one TCR beta chain sequence. The data stem from a study of blood T cell repertoires in COVID-19. Study context: Italy, Spain and the United States were the sources of the convalescent and acute COVID-19 samples. The cDNA or gDNA used as material had been derived from T cells, B-cell-depleted T cells, or PBMCs.

CDR1 and CDR2 (germline): SGHNT, YENEEA. There are 14 residues in the CDR3. V lost 4 bases and J 4 bases, leaving 11 bases between the germline ends. In the source study's methods: Quantification of nucleated cells was approximated via reference gene primer amplification. Clones were read by immunoSEQ multiplex PCR, and TCRdb kept only the in-frame ones, dropping some. The D gene and trimming were derived from the DNA, and the V and J assignments and clone size from that table. Among roughly 230,000 clones listed, over 75% were seen once. The V call is TRBV11-3, the J call TRBJ2-1; a weak D match, TRBD2 (6 bases). The sample was peripheral blood. The sequence was obtained from a woman of 80 years or more with acute or convalescent COVID-19. The CDR3 DNA reads TGTGCCAGCAGCTCGGTTCGGGGGTACAATGAGCAGTTCTTC. This sequence encodes CASSSVRGYNEQFF.